One sample yielded the 13 T cell receptor beta chains listed below, sequenced in a study of T-cell reconstitution after alpha-beta-depleted transplantation in children. Preparation of the TCRbeta library involved a method that used unique molecular identifiers. Via MiXCR, TCRdb re-called the PCR reads, giving one row per CDR3 protein. The sample shows about 980,000 distinct CDR3 sequences, roughly 29% of them seen only once. The sequenced sample was PBMCs, mostly from graft donor cells, obtained 360 days after TCRalphabeta/CD19-depleted stem cell transplant. These receptors were obtained from a boy under two years old who had a stem cell transplant for SCID, so the T cells may come from the graft donor.

The gene calls are TRBV29-1 and TRBJ2-1, with no clear D. The CDR3 covers 15 residues. Germline V gene lookup returns CDR1 SQVTM and CDR2 ANQGSEA. Between the trimmed V and J ends, which lost 4 bases and 13 bases, there was a span of 26 bases. The CDR3 DNA is TGCAGCGTTGCATCGGCGATTTCCTCTACGAGACCACAGTTCTTC. It yields the protein CSVASAISSTRPQFF.

A few counts support this clonotype. V gene TRBV7-2 combines with J gene TRBJ2-4; the D gene is possibly TRBD1 (5 bases). CDR3 length equals 16 residues. In germline, CDR1 is SGHTA, CDR2 FQGNSA. Trimming left V 1 base short and J 4 bases short, with 14 bases between. CDR3 residues: CASSLGLPGQKNIQYF. The DNA of the CDR3 is TGTGCCAGCAGCTTAGGGTTGCCCGGACAAAAAAACATTCAGTACTTC.

The CDR3 loop is CASSPGTGKFGNTIYF. CDR3 bases: TGTGCCAGCAGCCCAGGCACAGGGAAATTTGGAAACACCATATATTTT. The V and J genes are TRBV12-3 or TRBV12-4 and TRBJ1-3, with D tentatively TRBD1 (6 bases). This CDR3 is built from 16 residues. Trimming took 6 bases from V and 3 from J, leaving 18 bases between them.

This clonotype was counted only a few times. This chain joins TRBV6-5 and TRBJ2-1, with D tentatively TRBD2 (7 bases). CDR1 and CDR2 (germline): MNHEY, SVGAGI. V dropped 4 bases and J dropped 5 bases, with 15 bases sitting between them. The CDR3 is 15 amino acids. This CDR3 reads CASSFGGLGNNEQFF. Here the CDR3 DNA reads TGTGCCAGCAGTTTCGGGGGGCTAGGAAACAATGAGCAGTTCTTC.

In this sample, this clonotype turned up a few times. V gene TRBV6-1 combines with J gene TRBJ2-3; the match to TRBD2 covers 8 bases. Germline-derived CDR1 and CDR2 are MNHNS and SASEGT. The CDR3 has 14 residues. With 5 bases clipped from V and 9 bases from J, the junction kept 10 bases outside the gene matches. The CDR3 sequence is CASSTRGGRYTQYF. CDR3 in DNA: TGTGCCAGCAGTACCCGGGGGGGCCGATACACGCAGTATTTT.

This chain links TRBV5-6 with TRBJ2-2; D is ambiguous. The V and J ends lost 3 bases and 8 bases respectively, with 14 bases between them. This CDR3 is 14 amino acids long. Germline CDR1 SGHDT, CDR2 YYEEEE. CDR3 amino acids: CASSSFAVRGELFF. The DNA for the CDR3 is TGTGCCAGCAGCTCTTTTGCGGTCCGGGGGGAGCTGTTTTTT.

This clonotype was recorded many times. This rearrangement joins TRBV3-1 to TRBJ2-5; D possibly corresponds to TRBD2 (6 bases). This CDR3 comprises 14 residues. Trimming removed 0 bases from V and 1 base from J, with 6 bases in between. Germline CDR1 LGHDT, CDR2 YNNKEL (reference sequence). The DNA for the CDR3 is TGTGCCAGCAGCCAAGAGGGGGGCCAAGAGACCCAGTACTTC. Amino acid sequence: CASSQEGGQETQYF.

This clonotype was picked up many times. The chain has TRBV7-2 and TRBJ2-5; D is undetermined. Trimming cost V 5 bases and J 5 bases, with 12 bases left between them. The CDR3 covers 13 residues. Germline V CDR1 and CDR2: SGHTA, FQGNSA. The chain's CDR3 is CASSPDSGETQYF. The CDR3 DNA follows: TGTGCCAGCAGCCCCGATTCTGGGGAGACCCAGTACTTC.

This clonotype was detected a few times. The chain has TRBV10-3 and TRBJ2-1, with a possible D match to TRBD2 (6 bases). The germline V gene has CDR1 ENHRY and CDR2 SYGVKD. The CDR3 extends over 16 amino acids. V lost 3 bases, J lost 0 bases, and 12 bases lay in between. In DNA, the CDR3 is TGTGCCATCAGTGAAGGCGGGACGAGCTCCTACAATGAGCAGTTCTTC. Translating gives CAISEGGTSSYNEQFF.

The chain links TRBV7-3 to TRBJ2-7, with D maybe TRBD1 (5 bases). The CDR3 extends over 13 amino acids. Trimming left V 5 bases short and J 3 bases short, with 11 bases between. The germline gives CDR1 SGHTA, CDR2 FQGTGA. The CDR3 nucleotides read TGTGCCAGCAGCCCAGGGCTGATCTACGAGCAGTACTTC. Residues: CASSPGLIYEQYF. The full variable domain, its missing parts supplied by reference TRBV7-3 and TRBJ2-7, is GAGVSQTPSNKVTEKGKYVELRCDPISGHTALYWYRQSLGQGPEFLIYFQGTGAADDSGLPNDRFFAVRPEGSVSTLKIQRTERGDSAVYLCASSPGLIYEQYFGPGTRLTVT.

The DNA of the CDR3 is TGTGCCAGCAACGGTGAGGGCACAGATACGCAGTATTTT. This sequence encodes CASNGEGTDTQYF. J is TRBJ2-3 and V is TRBV12-3 or TRBV12-4, with no clear D. V shed 7 bases and J shed 1 base, with 9 bases lying between them. This CDR3 spans 13 amino acids.

The sample holds a few counts of this clonotype. This sequence joins TRBV4-3 and TRBJ1-1; D uncertain. The CDR3 has 13 amino acids. Germline V CDR1 and CDR2: LGHNA, YSLEER. The V end was cut by 1 base, the J end by 5 bases, with 8 bases between. The CDR3 loop reads CASSQGLDTEAFF. The DNA for the CDR3 is TGCGCCAGCAGCCAAGGTTTGGATACTGAAGCTTTCTTT.

V gene TRBV7-9 combines with J gene TRBJ2-7; 7 bases match TRBD2. The CDR3 runs to 15 residues. Unmatched junction bases numbered 7, after V lost 5 bases and J lost 0 bases. Germline values: CDR1 SEHNR, CDR2 FQNEAQ (reference sequence). CDR3 amino acids: CASSPRGSDSYEQYF. CDR3 DNA: TGTGCCAGCAGCCCGCGGGGGTCGGACTCCTACGAGCAGTACTTC.